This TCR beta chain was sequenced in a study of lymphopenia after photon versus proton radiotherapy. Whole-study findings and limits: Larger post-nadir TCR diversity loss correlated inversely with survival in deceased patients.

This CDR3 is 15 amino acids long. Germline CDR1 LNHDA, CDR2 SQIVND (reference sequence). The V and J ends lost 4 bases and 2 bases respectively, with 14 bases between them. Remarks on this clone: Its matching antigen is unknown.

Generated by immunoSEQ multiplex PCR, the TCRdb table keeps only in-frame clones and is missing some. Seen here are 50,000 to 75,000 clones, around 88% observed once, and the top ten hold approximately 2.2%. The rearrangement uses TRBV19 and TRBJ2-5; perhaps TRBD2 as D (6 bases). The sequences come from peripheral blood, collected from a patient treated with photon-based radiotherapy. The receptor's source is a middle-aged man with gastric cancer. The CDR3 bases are TGTGCCAGTAGTAGTAGGGGCGCGGGGCAAGAGACCCAGTACTTC. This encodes CASSSRGAGQETQYF.